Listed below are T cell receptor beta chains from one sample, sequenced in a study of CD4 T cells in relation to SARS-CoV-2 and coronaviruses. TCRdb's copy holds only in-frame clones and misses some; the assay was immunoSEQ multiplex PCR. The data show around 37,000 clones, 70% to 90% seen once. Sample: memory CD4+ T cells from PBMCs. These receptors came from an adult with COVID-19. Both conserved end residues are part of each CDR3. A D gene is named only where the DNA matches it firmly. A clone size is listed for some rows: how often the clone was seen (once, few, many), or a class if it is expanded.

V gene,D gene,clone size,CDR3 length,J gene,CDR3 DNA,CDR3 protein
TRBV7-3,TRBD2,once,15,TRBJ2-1,TGTGCCAGCAGCTCGCTAGCGGCTGGATACAATGAGCAGTTCTTC,CASSSLAAGYNEQFF
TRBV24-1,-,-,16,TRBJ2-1,TGTGCCACCAGTGACCCCATTGGGCGTAAGGAGGGTGAGCAGTTCTTC,CATSDPIGRKEGEQFF
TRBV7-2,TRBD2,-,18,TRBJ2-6,TGTGCCAGCAGCGAACCTAGCGGGGCGGACTCTGGGGCCAACGTCCTGACTTTC,CASSEPSGADSGANVLTF
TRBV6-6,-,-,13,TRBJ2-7,TGTGCCAGCACCCGGGACCTTGGGGACGAGCAGTACTTC,CASTRDLGDEQYF
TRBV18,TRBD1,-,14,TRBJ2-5,TGTGCCAGCTCACCCGGGACAGGGGAGGAGACCCAGTACTTC,CASSPGTGEETQYF
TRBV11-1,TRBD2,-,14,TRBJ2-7,TGTGCCAGCAGCATTAGCGGGAGCCTATACGAGCAGTACTTC,CASSISGSLYEQYF
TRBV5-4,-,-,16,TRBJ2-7,TGTGCCAGCAGCTTCGGAGCGGGGACACAAACCTACGAGCAGTACTTC,CASSFGAGTQTYEQYF
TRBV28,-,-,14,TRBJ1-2,TGTGCCAGCAGTCCCATATTCAGACAGAATGGCTACACCTTC,CASSPIFRQNGYTF
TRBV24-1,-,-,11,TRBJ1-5,TGTGCCACCAGTGTGCATCAGCCCCAGCATTTT,CATSVHQPQHF
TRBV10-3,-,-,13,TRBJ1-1,TGTGCCATCAGTGGGCAGGAGAACACTGAAGCTTTCTTT,CAISGQENTEAFF
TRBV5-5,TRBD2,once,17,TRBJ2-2,TGTGCCAGCAGCTCACCAGAGACTAGCGGCTACACCGGGGAGCTGTTTTTT,CASSSPETSGYTGELFF
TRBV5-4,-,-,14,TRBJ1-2,TGTGCCAGCAGCGAAGGACGGCCCTCCTATGGCTACACCTTC,CASSEGRPSYGYTF
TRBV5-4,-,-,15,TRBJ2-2,TGTGCCAGCAGCGCACCTCTACAGGGTTCCGGGGAGCTGTTTTTT,CASSAPLQGSGELFF